The rows below give T cell receptor beta chains drawn from one sample of a study of T cell responses to AZD1222 COVID-19 vaccine. Sequencing was performed with immunoSEQ multiplex PCR; in TCRdb, only in-frame clones are kept and a portion is missing. Among some 81,000 clones listed, 70% to 90% were seen once. The sequenced sample was peripheral blood, obtained 28 days after the second AZD1222 dose. These receptor sequences come from an adult who received the AZD1222 COVID-19 vaccine. Each CDR3 is given with its conserved first and last residue. A D gene is named only where the DNA matches it firmly. Clone size is given for some rows only: seen once, a few or many times, or a class if the clone is expanded.

>TRBV10-2|once|TRBJ2-7|-
TGCGCCAGCAGTGAGTTTAGGGGAGCCTACGAGCAGTACTTC
CASSEFRGAYEQYF
>TRBV5-1|-|TRBJ1-2|TRBD1
TGCGCCAGCAGCTTGAGCCCGATTCAGGGGGGGCTTGGCTACACCTTC
CASSLSPIQGGLGYTF
>TRBV11-3|-|TRBJ2-7|-
TGTGCCAGCAGCTTAGATCGGGAGTCGGGGCAGTACTTC
CASSLDRESGQYF
>TRBV2|-|TRBJ1-1|TRBD1
TGTGCCAGCAGTGAGGACAGGGGGTACACTGAAGCTTTCTTT
CASSEDRGYTEAFF
>TRBV7-2|-|TRBJ2-6|TRBD1
TGTGCCAGCAGCCCCCGTGGGACAGGGCCCCGCTCTGGGGCCAACGTCCTGACTTTC
CASSPRGTGPRSGANVLTF
>TRBV5-1|once|TRBJ1-3|-
TGCGCCAGCAGCTTGACGGGATCTGGAAACACCATATATTTT
CASSLTGSGNTIYF
>TRBV7-7|-|TRBJ1-1|-
TGTGCCAGCAGCTTAGTAGAGAACACTGAAGCTTTCTTT
CASSLVENTEAFF
>TRBV23-1|-|TRBJ1-5|-
TGCGCCAGCAGTCAATCGTTCCCGACAGCTAGCAATCAGCCCCAGCATTTT
CASSQSFPTASNQPQHF
>TRBV19|-|TRBJ2-7|-
TGTGCCACCACGACCATCAGATGCTTC
CATTTIRCF
>TRBV28|-|TRBJ2-7|TRBD2
TGTGCCAGCAGTTTCTCTTTGGGCTTGGCGGGAGGGCCCTCCGAGCAGTACTTC
CASSFSLGLAGGPSEQYF
>TRBV28|once|TRBJ2-7|TRBD2
TGTGCCAGCACCCCCGGGACTAGCGGGACCTACGAGCAGTACTTC
CASTPGTSGTYEQYF
>TRBV10-1|-|TRBJ2-1|-
TGCGCCAGCAGTGAGTCTGGGGCCAATGAGCAGTTCTTC
CASSESGANEQFF
>TRBV5-8|-|TRBJ1-5|-
TGTGCCAGCAGCTTGGGGGGACACCTCAATCAGCCCCAGCATTTT
CASSLGGHLNQPQHF